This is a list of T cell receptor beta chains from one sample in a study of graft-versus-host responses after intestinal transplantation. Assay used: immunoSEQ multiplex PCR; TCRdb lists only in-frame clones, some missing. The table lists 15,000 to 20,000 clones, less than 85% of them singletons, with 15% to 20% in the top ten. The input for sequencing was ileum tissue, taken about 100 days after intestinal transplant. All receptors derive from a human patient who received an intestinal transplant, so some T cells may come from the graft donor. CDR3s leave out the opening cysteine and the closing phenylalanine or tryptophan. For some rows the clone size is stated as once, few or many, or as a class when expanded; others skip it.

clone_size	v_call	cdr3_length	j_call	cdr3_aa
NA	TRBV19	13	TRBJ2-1	ASSIWTGGNSEQF
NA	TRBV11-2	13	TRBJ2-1	ASSSQAGSYNEQF
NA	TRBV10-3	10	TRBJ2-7	ATRLAGYEQY
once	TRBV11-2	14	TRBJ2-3	ASSLVMWTLADTQY
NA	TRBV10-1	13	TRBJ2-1	ASSESGSSYNEQF
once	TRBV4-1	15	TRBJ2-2	ANSQVTGLTHTGELF
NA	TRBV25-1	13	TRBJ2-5	ASSEGDRGQETQY
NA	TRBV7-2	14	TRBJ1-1	ASSFLGQFLNTEAF
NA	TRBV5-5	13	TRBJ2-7	ASSTRGRDLYEQY
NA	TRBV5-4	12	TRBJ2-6	ASGAPSGANVLT
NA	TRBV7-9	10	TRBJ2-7	ASSRQGYEQY
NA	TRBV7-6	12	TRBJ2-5	ASSLEPRRETQY
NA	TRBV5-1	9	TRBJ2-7	ASSWVYEQY
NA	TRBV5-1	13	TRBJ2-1	ASSGVGSSYNEQF
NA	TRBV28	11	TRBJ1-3	ASSFSGLYTIY
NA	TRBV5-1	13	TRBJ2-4	ASSLALDGKNIQY
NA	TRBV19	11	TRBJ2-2	ASSIFYTGELF
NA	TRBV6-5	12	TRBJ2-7	ASSYFTGAREQY
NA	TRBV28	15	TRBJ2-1	ASSPRDPSGYLDEQF
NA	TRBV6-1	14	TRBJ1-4	ASSGAGTLSWEKLF
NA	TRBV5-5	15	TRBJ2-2	ASSSGTSGPWGGELF
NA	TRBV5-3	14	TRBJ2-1	ARSSPSGRPYNEQF
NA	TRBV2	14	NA	ASSETMGTDSYEQY
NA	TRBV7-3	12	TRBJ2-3	ASSLGTGADTQY
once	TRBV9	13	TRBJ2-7	ASSVEDRGTYEQY
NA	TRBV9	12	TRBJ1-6	ASSRDSLLSPLH
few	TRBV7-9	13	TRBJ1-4	ASSLEGPVSEKLF
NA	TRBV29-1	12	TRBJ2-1	SVEAGVGYNEQF
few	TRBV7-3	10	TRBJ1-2	ASSTSGKSYT
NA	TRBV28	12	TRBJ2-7	ASSLGTSDNEQY
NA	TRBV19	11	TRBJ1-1	ASSIGRGPEAF
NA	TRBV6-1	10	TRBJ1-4	ASSEGRWRLF
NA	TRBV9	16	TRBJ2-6	ASSVITGPRSGANVLT
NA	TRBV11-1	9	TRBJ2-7	ASALSYEQY
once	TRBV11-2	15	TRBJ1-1	ASSLVARTGGNTEAF
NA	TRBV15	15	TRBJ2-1	ATSRGWRDTGNNEQF
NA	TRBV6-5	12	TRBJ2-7	ASSEGPLHYEQY
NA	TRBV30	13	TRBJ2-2	AWSVLREHTGELF
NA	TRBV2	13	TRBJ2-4	ASSGGRLAKNIQY
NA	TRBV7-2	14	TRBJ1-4	ASSRSPGLTNEKLF
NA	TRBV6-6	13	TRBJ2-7	ASSYLHLGYYEQY
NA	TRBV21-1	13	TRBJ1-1	ASSNPIVWEPEAF
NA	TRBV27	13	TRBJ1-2	ASSTGTGANYGYT
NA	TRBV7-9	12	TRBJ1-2	ASSLAGGDYGYT
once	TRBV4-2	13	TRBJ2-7	ASSQEEASSYEQY
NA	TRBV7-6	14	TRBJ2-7	ASSQSDSLGMYEQY
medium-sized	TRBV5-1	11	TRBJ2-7	ASSPTISYEQY
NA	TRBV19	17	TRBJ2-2	ASSIELDLAGENTGELF
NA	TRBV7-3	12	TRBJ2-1	ASSLTGTSNEQF
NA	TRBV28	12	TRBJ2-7	ASSFSFGAREQY
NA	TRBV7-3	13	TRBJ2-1	ASSLLAGAYNEQF
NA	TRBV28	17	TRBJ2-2	ASSFSGTSGSLNTGELF
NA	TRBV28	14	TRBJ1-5	ASSYTGTYSNQPQH
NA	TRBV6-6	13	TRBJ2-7	ASRSGASSSYEQY
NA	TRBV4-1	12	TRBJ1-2	ASSESRVRYGYT
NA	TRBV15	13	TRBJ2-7	ATSAGLAGGYEQY